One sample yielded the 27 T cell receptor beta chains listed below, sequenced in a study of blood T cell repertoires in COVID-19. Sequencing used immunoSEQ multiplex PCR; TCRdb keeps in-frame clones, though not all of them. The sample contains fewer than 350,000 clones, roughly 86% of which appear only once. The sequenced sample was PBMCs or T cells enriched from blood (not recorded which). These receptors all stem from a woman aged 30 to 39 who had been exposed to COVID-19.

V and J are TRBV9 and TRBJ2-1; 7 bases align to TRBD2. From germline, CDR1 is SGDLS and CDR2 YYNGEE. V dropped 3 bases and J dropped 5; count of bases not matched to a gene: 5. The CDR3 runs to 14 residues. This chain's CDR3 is CASSGWLADNEQFF. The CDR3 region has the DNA TGTGCCAGCAGCGGTTGGCTAGCGGACAATGAGCAGTTCTTC.

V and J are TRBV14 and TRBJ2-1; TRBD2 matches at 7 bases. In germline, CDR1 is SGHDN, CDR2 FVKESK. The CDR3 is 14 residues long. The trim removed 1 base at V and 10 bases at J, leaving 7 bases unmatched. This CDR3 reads CASSQGLASIEQFF. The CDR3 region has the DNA TGTGCCAGCAGCCAAGGACTAGCCTCCATAGAGCAGTTCTTC.

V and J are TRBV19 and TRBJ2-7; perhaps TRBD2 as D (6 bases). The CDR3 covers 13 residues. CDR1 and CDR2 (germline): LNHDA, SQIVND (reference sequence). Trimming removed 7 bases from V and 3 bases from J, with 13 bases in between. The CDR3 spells CASTPAGGYEQYF. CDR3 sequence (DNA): TGTGCCAGTACCCCTGCCGGGGGCTACGAGCAGTACTTC.

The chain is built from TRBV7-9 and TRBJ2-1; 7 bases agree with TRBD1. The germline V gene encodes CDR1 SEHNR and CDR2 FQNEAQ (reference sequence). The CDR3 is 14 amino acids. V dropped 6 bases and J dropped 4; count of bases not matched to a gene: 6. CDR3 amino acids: CASRPGTEYNEQFF. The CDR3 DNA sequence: TGTGCCAGCAGGCCCGGGACAGAATACAATGAGCAGTTCTTC. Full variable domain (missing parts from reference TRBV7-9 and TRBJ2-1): DTGVSQNPRHKITKRGQNVTFRCDPISEHNRLYWYRQTLGQGPEFLTYFQNEAQLEKSRLLSDRFSAERPKGSFSTLEIQRTEQGDSAMYLCASRPGTEYNEQFFGPGTRLTVL.

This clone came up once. CDR3 DNA sequence: TGCGCCAGCAGCTTGGCAGGACTAGCGGATTACAATGAGCAGTTCTTC. Amino acids: CASSLAGLADYNEQFF. The J gene is TRBJ2-1, the V gene TRBV5-1, with 10 nucleotides matching TRBD2. After removal of 0 bases from V and 4 bases from J, the junction contained 4 bases not matched to a gene. The CDR3 runs to 16 residues. Germline CDR1 SGHRS, CDR2 YFSETQ. Based on the CDR3 plus reference TRBV5-1 and TRBJ2-1, the full variable domain is KAGVTQTPRYLIKTRGQQVTLSCSPISGHRSVSWYQQTPGQGLQFLFEYFSETQRNKGNFPGRFSGRQFSNSRSEMNVSTLELGDSALYLCASSLAGLADYNEQFFGPGTRLTVL.

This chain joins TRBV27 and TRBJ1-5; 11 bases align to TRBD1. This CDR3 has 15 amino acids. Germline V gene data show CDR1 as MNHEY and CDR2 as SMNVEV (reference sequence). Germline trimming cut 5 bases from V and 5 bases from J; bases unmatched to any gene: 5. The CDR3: CASSRTGGRDQPQHF. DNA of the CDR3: TGTGCCAGCAGTAGGACAGGGGGCCGTGATCAGCCCCAGCATTTT.

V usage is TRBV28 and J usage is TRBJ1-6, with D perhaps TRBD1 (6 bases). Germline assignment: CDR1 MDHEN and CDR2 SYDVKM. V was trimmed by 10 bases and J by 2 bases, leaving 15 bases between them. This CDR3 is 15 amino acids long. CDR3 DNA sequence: TGTGCCACTACACTACAGGGCACCTATAATTCACCCCTCCACTTT. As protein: CATTLQGTYNSPLHF. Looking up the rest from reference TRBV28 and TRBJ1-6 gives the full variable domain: DVKVTQSSRYLVKRTGEKVFLECVQDMDHENMFWYRQDPGLGLRLIYFSYDVKMKEKGDIPEGYSVSREKKERFSLILESASTNQTSMYLCATTLQGTYNSPLHFGNGTRLTVT.

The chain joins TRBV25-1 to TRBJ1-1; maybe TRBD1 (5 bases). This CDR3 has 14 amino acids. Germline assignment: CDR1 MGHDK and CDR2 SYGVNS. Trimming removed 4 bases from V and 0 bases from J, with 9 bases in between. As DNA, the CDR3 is TGTGCCAGCAGTGCTCGACAGATGAACACTGAAGCTTTCTTT. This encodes CASSARQMNTEAFF.

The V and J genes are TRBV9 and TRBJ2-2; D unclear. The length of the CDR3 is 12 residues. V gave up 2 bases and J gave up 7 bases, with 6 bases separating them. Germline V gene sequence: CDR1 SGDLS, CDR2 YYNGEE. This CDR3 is CASSVGFGELFF. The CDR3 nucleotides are TGTGCCAGCAGCGTGGGCTTCGGGGAGCTGTTTTTT.

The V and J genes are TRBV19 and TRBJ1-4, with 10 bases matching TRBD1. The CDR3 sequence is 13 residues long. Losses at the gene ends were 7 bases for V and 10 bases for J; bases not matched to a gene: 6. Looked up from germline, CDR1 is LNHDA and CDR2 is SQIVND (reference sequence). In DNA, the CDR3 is TGTGCCAGTACCACGGGACAGGGGAGAAAACTGTTTTTT. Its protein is CASTTGQGRKLFF.

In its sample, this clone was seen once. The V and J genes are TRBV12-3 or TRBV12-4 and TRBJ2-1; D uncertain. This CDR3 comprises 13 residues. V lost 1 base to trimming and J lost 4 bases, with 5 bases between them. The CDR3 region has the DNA TGTGCCAGCAGTTTAGGCTATTACAATGAGCAGTTCTTC. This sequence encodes CASSLGYYNEQFF.

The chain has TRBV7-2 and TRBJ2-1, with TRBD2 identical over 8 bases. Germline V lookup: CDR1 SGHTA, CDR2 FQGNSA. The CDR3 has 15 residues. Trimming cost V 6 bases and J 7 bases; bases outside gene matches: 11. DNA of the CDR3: TGTGCCAGCAGGGGAACTAGCGGTTGGGGGAATGAGCAGTTCTTC. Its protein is CASRGTSGWGNEQFF.

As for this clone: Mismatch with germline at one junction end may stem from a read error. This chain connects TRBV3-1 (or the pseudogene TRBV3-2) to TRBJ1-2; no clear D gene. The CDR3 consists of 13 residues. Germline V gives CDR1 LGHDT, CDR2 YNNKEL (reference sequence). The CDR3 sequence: CASSQASHPKPHF. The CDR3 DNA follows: TGTGCCAGCAGCCAAGCTTCTCACCCGAAGCCCCACTTC.

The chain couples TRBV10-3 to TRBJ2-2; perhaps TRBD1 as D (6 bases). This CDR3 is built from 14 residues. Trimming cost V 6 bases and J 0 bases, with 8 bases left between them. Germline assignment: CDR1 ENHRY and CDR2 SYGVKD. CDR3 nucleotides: TGTGCCATCAGGGGACAATCGAACACCGGGGAGCTGTTTTTT. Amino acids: CAIRGQSNTGELFF.

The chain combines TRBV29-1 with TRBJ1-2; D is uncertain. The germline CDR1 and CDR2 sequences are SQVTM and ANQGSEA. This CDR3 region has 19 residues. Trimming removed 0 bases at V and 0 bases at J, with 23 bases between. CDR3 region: CSVEDWGASRKKPNYGYTF. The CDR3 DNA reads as TGCAGCGTTGAAGACTGGGGAGCCAGCCGTAAAAAACCTAACTATGGCTACACCTTC.

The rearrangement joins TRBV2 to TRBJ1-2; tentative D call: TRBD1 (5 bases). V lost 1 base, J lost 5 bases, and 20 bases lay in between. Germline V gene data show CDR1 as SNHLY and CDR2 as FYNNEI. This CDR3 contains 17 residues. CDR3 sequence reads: CASSEGGGEALRYGYTF. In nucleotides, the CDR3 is TGTGCCAGCAGTGAAGGCGGAGGGGAGGCTCTCCGGTATGGCTACACCTTC.

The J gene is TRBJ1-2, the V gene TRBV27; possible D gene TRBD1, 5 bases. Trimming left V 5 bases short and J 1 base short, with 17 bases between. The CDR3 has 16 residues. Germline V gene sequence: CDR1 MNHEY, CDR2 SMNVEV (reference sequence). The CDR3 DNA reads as TGTGCCAGCAGTCCCCGACGCGGAGGGGTTAACTATGGCTACACCTTC. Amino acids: CASSPRRGGVNYGYTF.

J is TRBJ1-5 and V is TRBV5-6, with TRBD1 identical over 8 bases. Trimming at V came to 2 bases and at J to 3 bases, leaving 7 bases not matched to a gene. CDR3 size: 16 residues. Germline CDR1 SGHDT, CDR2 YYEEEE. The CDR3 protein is CASSFMTGANNQPQHF. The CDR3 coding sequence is TGTGCCAGCAGCTTCATGACAGGGGCGAACAATCAGCCCCAGCATTTT.

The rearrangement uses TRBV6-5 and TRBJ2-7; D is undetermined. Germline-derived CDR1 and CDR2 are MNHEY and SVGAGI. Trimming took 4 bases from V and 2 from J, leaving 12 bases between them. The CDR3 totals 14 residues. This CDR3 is CASSSQTPTYEQYF. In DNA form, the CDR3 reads TGTGCCAGCAGTTCCCAGACTCCCACCTACGAGCAGTACTTC.

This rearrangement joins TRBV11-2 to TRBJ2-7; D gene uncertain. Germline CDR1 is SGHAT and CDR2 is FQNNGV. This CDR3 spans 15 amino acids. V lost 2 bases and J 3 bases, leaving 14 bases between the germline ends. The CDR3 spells CASSLHGGRIYEQYF. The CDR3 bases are TGTGCCAGCAGCTTACACGGCGGTAGGATCTACGAGCAGTACTTC.

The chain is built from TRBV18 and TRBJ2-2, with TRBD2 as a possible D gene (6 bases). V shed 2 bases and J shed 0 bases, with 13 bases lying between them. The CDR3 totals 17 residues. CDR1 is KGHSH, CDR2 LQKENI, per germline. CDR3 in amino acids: CASSPGPAGTNTGELFF. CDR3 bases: TGTGCCAGCTCACCAGGGCCCGCGGGAACGAACACCGGGGAGCTGTTTTTT.

CDR3 protein: CAWSVLQGPNNEQFF. In DNA, the CDR3 is TGTGCCTGGAGTGTACTACAGGGGCCCAACAATGAGCAGTTCTTC. V usage is TRBV30 and J usage is TRBJ2-1; 7 bases are a match to TRBD1. V lost 0 bases to trimming and J lost 5 bases; unmatched junction nucleotides: 7. The germline V gene has CDR1 GTSNPN and CDR2 SVGIG (reference sequence). This CDR3 has 15 residues.

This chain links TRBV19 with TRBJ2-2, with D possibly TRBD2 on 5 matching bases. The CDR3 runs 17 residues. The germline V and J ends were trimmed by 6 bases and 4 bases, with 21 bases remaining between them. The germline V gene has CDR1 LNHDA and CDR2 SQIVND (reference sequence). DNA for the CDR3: TGTGCCAGTAGGGCCCAAGGGATAACGGGAACCACCGGGGAGCTGTTTTTT. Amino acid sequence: CASRAQGITGTTGELFF.

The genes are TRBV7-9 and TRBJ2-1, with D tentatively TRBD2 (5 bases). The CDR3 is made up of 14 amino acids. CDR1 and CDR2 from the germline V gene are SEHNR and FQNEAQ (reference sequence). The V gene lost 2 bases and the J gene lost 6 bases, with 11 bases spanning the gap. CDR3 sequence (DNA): TGTGCCAGCAGCTTAATGGCTAGCCTCAATGAGCAGTTCTTC. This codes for CASSLMASLNEQFF.

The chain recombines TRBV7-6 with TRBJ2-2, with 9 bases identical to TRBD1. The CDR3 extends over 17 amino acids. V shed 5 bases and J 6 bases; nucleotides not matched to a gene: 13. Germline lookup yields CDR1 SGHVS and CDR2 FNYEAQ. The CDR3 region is CASSPMPSGTGPGELFF. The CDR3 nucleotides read TGTGCCAGCAGCCCCATGCCCTCCGGGACAGGGCCCGGGGAGCTGTTTTTT.

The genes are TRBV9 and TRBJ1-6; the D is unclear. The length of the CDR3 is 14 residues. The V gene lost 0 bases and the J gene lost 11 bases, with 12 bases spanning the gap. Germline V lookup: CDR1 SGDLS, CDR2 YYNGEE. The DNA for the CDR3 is TGTGCCAGCAGCGTAGGCAGGAGACTAACACCCCTCCACTTT. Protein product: CASSVGRRLTPLHF.

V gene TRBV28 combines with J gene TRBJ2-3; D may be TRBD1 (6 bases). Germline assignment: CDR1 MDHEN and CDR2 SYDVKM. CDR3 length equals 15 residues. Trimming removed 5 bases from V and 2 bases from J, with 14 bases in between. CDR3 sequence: CASSVYRDITDTQYF. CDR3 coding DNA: TGTGCCAGCAGTGTCTACCGGGACATCACAGATACGCAGTATTTT.